This TCR beta chain was observed in a study of blood T cell repertoires in COVID-19. The germline gives CDR1 SGHAT, CDR2 FQNNGV. The CDR3 spans 18 residues. V lost 0 bases and J 3 bases, leaving 17 bases between the germline ends. This clone turned up a few times. The table came from immunoSEQ multiplex PCR; TCRdb's copy has only in-frame clones and leaves some out. The table includes 180,000 or so clones, approximately 82% detected once. The receptor's source is a woman aged 45-59 years who had recovered from COVID-19. This chain links TRBV11-2 with TRBJ1-4; tentative D call: TRBD1 (5 bases). The specimen sequenced was PBMCs or T cells enriched from blood (not recorded which). The CDR3 protein is CASSLDRLWGAANEKLFF. In DNA, the CDR3 is TGTGCCAGCAGCTTAGATCGCTTATGGGGCGCGGCTAATGAAAAACTGTTTTTT.